Sequencing of this T cell receptor (beta chain) was carried out in a study of blood T cell repertoires in COVID-19. Study information: Acute and convalescent COVID-19 samples came from the United States, Italy and Spain.

Patients in Seattle were enrolled during active infection, then followed longitudinally. This CDR3 contains 17 residues. J gave up 1 base and V 5 bases, and 11 bases lay outside the gene matches. Germline V gene sequence: CDR1 SGHNT, CDR2 YENEEA. Here immunoSEQ multiplex PCR was the method, and the copy in TCRdb shows in-frame clones only, minus some. The sample shows under 400,000 clones, more than 70% of them seen only once. The genes are TRBV11-3 and TRBJ2-3; 8 bases are a match to TRBD2. The receptor comes from a woman aged 55-69 years with COVID-19, enrolled during active disease. Material: peripheral blood. This chain's CDR3 is CASSPPASGHRTDTQYF. The CDR3 region has the DNA TGTGCCAGCAGCCCCCCGGCTAGCGGGCATCGCACAGATACGCAGTATTTT.